This entry describes one T cell receptor (beta chain). This sample was included in a study of blood T cell repertoires in COVID-19. Study details: Spain, Italy and the United States supplied samples that represented acute and convalescent COVID-19. Nucleic acid was either cDNA or gDNA, and it came from T cells, B-cell-depleted T cells, or PBMCs.

The authors' processing: From reference gene primer amplification, estimates of nucleated cell counts were derived. The table came from immunoSEQ multiplex PCR; TCRdb's copy has only in-frame clones and leaves some out. That table gives V, J and clone size, and the DNA gave D and trimming. The data show tens of thousands of clones, about nine tenths seen once. Sequenced material: peripheral blood. This sequence was found in a male donor with acute or convalescent COVID-19.

The CDR3: CASTQEGAGGELFF. In nucleotides, the CDR3 is TGTGCCAGCACCCAAGAGGGGGCGGGCGGGGAGCTGTTTTTT. The rearrangement links TRBV2 to TRBJ2-2, with TRBD1 matching over 7 bases. Losses at the gene ends were 7 bases for V and 7 bases for J; bases not matched to a gene: 9. Looked up from germline, CDR1 is SNHLY and CDR2 is FYNNEI. The CDR3 loop spans 14 amino acids.